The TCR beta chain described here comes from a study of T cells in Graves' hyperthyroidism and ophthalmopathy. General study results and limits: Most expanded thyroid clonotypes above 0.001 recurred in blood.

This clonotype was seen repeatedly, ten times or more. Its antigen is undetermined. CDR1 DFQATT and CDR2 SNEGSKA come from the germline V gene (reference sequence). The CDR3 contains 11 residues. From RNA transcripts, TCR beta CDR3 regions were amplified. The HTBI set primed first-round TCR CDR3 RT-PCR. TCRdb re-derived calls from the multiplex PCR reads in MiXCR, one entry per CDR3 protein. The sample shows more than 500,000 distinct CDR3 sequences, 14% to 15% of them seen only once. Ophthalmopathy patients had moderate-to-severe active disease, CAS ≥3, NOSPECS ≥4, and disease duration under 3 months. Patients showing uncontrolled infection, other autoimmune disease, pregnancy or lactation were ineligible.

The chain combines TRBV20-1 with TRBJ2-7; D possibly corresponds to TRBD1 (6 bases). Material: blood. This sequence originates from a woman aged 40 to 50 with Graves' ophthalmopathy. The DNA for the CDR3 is TGCGGAGTACAGGGCCCCGGCGAGCAGTACTTC. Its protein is CGVQGPGEQYF.